The rows below give T cell receptor beta chains drawn from one sample of a study of vaccination effects on CD4 cells after COVID-19. These receptors' targets are unknown. The table came from immunoSEQ multiplex PCR; TCRdb's copy has only in-frame clones and leaves some out. The table has tens of thousands of clones, more than 80% seen once. The specimen comprised CD4+ T cells from PBMCs cultured with HCoV-229E spike peptides, sampled before COVID-19 vaccination. The receptors originated from a human donor who received a COVID-19 vaccine. The CDR3 runs from the conserved cysteine through the conserved F or W. Fields, in order: D gene, V gene, J gene, CDR3 protein. The D gene is left open where the match is weak.

D: NA
V: TRBV15
J: TRBJ1-2
CDR3: CATSGDRTGIYGYTF

D: NA
V: TRBV18
J: TRBJ1-5
CDR3: CASSPPAGQPQHF

D: NA
V: TRBV7-2
J: TRBJ1-2
CDR3: CASSLVVSYGYTF

D: NA
V: TRBV3-1/TRBV3-2
J: TRBJ2-2
CDR3: CASSHGSNTGELFF

D: NA
V: TRBV5-1
J: TRBJ1-1
CDR3: CASRFIPGPRNTEAFF

D: NA
V: TRBV10-1
J: TRBJ2-3
CDR3: CASSPRDPTDTQYF

D: TRBD1
V: TRBV5-1
J: TRBJ1-1
CDR3: CASSLPTGGSTEAFF

D: TRBD1
V: TRBV5-4
J: TRBJ2-3
CDR3: CASSSRQGTDTQYF

D: NA
V: TRBV12-3/TRBV12-4
J: TRBJ1-1
CDR3: CASSFRQYTEAFF

D: TRBD1
V: TRBV6-2/TRBV6-3
J: TRBJ1-5
CDR3: CASSGAGQGSSNQPQHF

D: NA
V: TRBV5-1
J: TRBJ2-3
CDR3: CASSLADGTDTQYF

D: NA
V: TRBV19
J: TRBJ1-4
CDR3: CASSKDSSGEKLFF

D: NA
V: TRBV19
J: TRBJ1-1
CDR3: CASSTRINTEAFF

D: TRBD1
V: TRBV11-2
J: TRBJ1-2
CDR3: CASSRGQGYGYTF

D: NA
V: TRBV4-3
J: TRBJ1-2
CDR3: CASSFHRESAYGYTF

D: NA
V: TRBV2
J: TRBJ1-2
CDR3: CASNRQALEGYTF

D: NA
V: TRBV24-1
J: TRBJ2-3
CDR3: CATRRGSVFTDTQYF

D: NA
V: TRBV6-6
J: TRBJ1-3
CDR3: CASSLGGGTGNTIYF

D: NA
V: TRBV5-6
J: TRBJ2-1
CDR3: CASSSLTELSYNEQFF

D: NA
V: TRBV18
J: TRBJ1-1
CDR3: CASSPWVNTEAFF

D: NA
V: TRBV4-3
J: TRBJ1-2
CDR3: CASSHVIHPEGRNIKPGYTF

D: TRBD1
V: TRBV18
J: TRBJ1-5
CDR3: CASSITGDTNQPQHF

D: TRBD1
V: TRBV6-5
J: TRBJ2-1
CDR3: CASGRGQGVNEQFF

D: NA
V: TRBV12-3/TRBV12-4
J: TRBJ2-1
CDR3: CASSSLEPNEQFF

D: NA
V: TRBV6-5
J: TRBJ2-6
CDR3: CASIPRTGANVLTF

D: TRBD1
V: TRBV4-1
J: TRBJ1-2
CDR3: CASSLPGQGIYGYTF

D: NA
V: TRBV29-1
J: TRBJ2-5
CDR3: CSVDEGKTETQYF

D: NA
V: TRBV5-1
J: TRBJ1-1
CDR3: CASSLIGQGTEAFF